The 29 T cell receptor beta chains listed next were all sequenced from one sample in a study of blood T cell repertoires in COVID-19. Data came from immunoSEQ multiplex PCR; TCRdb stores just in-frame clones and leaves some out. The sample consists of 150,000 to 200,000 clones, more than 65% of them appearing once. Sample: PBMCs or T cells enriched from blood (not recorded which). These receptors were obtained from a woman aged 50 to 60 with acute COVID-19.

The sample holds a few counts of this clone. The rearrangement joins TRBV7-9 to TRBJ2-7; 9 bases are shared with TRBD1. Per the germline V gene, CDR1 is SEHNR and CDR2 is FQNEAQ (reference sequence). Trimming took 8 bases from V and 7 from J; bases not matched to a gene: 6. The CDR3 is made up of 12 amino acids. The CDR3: CASDLGQGEQYV. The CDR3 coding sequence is TGTGCCAGCGATCTCGGACAGGGGGAGCAGTACGTC.

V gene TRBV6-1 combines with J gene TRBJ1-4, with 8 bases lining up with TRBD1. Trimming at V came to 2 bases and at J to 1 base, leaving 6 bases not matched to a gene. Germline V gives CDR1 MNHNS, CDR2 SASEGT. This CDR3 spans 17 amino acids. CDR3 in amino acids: CASSEPGRGLTNEKLFF. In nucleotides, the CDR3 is TGTGCCAGCAGTGAACCGGGCAGGGGGCTAACTAATGAAAAACTGTTTTTT.

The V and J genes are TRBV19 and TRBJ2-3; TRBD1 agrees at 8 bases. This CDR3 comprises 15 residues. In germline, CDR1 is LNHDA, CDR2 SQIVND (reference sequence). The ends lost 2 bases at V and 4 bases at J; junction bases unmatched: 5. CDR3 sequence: CASSITGQGPDTQYF. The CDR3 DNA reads TGTGCCAGTAGTATAACTGGACAGGGTCCAGATACGCAGTATTTT.

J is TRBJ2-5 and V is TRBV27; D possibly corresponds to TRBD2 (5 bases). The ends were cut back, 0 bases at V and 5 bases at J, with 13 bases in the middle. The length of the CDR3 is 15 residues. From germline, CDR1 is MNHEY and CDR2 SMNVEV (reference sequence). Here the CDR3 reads CASSLSLGGWETQYF. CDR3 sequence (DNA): TGTGCCAGCAGTTTATCCCTCGGCGGGTGGGAGACCCAGTACTTC.

CDR3 amino acids: CASTSPPSRRGVAGELFF. In nucleotides, the CDR3 is TGTGCCAGCACAAGTCCCCCATCTCGGCGGGGGGTCGCCGGGGAGCTGTTTTTT. The V and J genes are TRBV2 and TRBJ2-2, with 8 bases fitting TRBD2. The CDR3 covers 18 residues. Germline CDR1 reads SNHLY; CDR2 reads FYNNEI. J was trimmed by 6 bases and V by 7 bases; bases with no gene match: 19.

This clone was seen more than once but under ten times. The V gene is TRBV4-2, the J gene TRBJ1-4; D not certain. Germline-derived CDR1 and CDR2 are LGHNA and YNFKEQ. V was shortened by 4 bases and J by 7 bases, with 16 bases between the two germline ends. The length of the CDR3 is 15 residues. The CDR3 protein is CASSPAAAGVEKLFF. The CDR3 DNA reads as TGTGCCAGCAGCCCAGCGGCAGCCGGGGTTGAAAAACTGTTTTTT.

The CDR3 reads CASSLRGLAVNEQFF. The CDR3 nucleotides are TGTGCCAGCAGCTTACGGGGACTAGCGGTCAATGAGCAGTTCTTC. The chain carries TRBV7-2 and TRBJ2-1; 11 nucleotides align to TRBD2. Germline V gene lookup returns CDR1 SGHTA and CDR2 FQGNSA. V was clipped by 2 bases and J by 6 bases; unmatched bases: 3. This CDR3 region has 15 residues.

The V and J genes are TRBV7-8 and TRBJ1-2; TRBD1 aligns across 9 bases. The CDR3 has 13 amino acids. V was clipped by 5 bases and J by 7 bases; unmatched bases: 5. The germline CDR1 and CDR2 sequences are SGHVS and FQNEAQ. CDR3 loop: CASSTGGASGYTF. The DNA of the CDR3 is TGTGCCAGCAGCACAGGGGGCGCATCTGGCTACACCTTC.

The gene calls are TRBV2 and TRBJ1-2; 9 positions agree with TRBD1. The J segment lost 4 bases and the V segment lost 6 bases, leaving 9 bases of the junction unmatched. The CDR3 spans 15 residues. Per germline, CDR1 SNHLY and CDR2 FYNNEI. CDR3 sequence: CASSLSQGASYGYTF. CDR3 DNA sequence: TGTGCCAGCAGCCTATCACAGGGGGCAAGCTATGGCTACACCTTC.

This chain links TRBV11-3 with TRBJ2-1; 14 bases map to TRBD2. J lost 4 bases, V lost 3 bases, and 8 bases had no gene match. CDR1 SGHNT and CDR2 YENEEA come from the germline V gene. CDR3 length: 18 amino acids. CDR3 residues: CASSLTTSGGAGYNEQFF. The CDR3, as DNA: TGTGCCAGCAGCTTGACGACTAGCGGGGGGGCCGGGTACAATGAGCAGTTCTTC.

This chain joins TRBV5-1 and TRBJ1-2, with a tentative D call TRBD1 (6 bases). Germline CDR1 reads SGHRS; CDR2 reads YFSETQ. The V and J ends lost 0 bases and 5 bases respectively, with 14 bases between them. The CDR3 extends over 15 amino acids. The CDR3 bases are TGCGCCAGCAGCTTGGCCTTGACAGGCTTGTATGGCTACACCTTC. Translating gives CASSLALTGLYGYTF.

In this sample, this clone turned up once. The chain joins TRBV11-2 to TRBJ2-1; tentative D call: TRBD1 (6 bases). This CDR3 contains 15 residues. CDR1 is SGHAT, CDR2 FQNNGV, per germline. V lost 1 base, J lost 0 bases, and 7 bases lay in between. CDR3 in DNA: TGTGCCAGCAGCTTAGTCAGGGGCTCCTACAATGAGCAGTTCTTC. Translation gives CASSLVRGSYNEQFF. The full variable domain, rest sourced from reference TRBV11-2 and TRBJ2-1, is EAGVAQSPRYKIIEKRQSVAFWCNPISGHATLYWYQQILGQGPKLLIQFQNNGVVDDSQLPKDRFSAERLKGVDSTLKIQPAKLEDSAVYLCASSLVRGSYNEQFFGPGTRLTVL.

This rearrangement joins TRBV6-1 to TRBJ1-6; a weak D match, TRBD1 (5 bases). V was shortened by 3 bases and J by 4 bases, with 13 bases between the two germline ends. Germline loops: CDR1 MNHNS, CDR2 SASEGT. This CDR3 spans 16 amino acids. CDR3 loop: CASSDPAREYNSPLHF. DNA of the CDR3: TGTGCCAGCAGTGACCCGGCCAGGGAATATAATTCACCCCTCCACTTT.

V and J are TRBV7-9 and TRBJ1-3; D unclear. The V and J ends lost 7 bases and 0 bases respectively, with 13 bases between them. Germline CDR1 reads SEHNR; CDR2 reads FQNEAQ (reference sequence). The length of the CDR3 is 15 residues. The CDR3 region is CASKEGIFSGNTIYF. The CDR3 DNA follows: TGTGCCAGCAAGGAGGGCATCTTCTCTGGAAACACCATATATTTT.

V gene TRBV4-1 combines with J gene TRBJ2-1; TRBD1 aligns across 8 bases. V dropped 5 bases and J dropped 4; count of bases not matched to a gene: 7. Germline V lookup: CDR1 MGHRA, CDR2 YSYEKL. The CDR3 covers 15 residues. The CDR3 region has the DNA TGCGCCAGCAGCGATGACAGGGGCGGTTACAATGAGCAGTTCTTC. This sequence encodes CASSDDRGGYNEQFF.

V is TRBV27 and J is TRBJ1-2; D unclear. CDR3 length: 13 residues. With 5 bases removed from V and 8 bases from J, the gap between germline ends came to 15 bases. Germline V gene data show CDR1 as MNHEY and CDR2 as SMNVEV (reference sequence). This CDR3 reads CASSPKPGRGYTF. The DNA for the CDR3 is TGTGCCAGCAGTCCAAAGCCCGGGAGGGGCTACACCTTC.

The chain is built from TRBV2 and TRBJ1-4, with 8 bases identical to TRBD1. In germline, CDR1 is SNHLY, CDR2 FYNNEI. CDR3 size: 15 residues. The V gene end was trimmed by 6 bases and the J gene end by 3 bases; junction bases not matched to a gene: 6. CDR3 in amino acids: CASRRQGTANEKLFF. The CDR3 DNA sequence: TGTGCCAGCAGAAGACAGGGGACGGCTAATGAAAAACTGTTTTTT.

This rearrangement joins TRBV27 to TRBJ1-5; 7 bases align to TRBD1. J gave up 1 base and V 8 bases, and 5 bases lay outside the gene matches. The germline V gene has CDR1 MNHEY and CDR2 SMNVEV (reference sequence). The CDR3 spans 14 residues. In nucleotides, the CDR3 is TGTGCCAGCGCAGACAGGGCAAGCAATCAGCCCCAGCATTTT. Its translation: CASADRASNQPQHF.

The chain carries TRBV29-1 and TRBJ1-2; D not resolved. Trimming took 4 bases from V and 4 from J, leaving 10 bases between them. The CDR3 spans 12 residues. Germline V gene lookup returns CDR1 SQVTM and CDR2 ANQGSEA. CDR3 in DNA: TGCAGCGTTGGGAATCAGGTCTATGGCTACACCTTC. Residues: CSVGNQVYGYTF.

CDR3 in amino acids: CSASGAGTDTQYF. In DNA form, the CDR3 reads TGCAGTGCTAGTGGGGCAGGCACAGATACGCAGTATTTT. The chain uses TRBV20-1 and TRBJ2-3; possible D gene TRBD1, 5 bases. CDR3 length: 13 residues. The germline V gene encodes CDR1 DFQATT and CDR2 SNEGSKA (reference sequence). V was clipped by 3 bases and J by 1 base, with 8 bases between them.

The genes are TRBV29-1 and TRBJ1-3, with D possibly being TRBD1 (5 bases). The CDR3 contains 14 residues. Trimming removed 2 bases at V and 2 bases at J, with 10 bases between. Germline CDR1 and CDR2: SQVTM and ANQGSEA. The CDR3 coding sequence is TGCAGCGTTGAATTCGGCAGGGCTGGAAACACCATATATTTT. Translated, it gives CSVEFGRAGNTIYF.

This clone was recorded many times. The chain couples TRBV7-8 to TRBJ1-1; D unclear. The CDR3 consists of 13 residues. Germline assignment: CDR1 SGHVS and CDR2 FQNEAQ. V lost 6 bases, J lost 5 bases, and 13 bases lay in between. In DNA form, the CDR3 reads TGTGCCAGCAGTCTCGAGGTGGAAACTGAAGCTTTCTTT. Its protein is CASSLEVETEAFF.

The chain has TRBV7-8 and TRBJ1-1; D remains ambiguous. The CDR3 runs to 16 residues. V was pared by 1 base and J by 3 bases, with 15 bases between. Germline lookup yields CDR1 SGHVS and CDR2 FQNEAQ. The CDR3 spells CASSLEVERVDTEAFF. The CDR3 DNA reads TGTGCCAGCAGCTTAGAAGTTGAGCGTGTCGACACTGAAGCTTTCTTT.

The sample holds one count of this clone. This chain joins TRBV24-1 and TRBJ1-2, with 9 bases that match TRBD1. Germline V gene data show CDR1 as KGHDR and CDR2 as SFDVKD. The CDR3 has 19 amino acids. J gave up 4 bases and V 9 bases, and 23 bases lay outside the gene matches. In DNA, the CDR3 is TGTGCCACCGCCCCCTCGATTGGCTTTTGGGGACAGGGCTCCTATGGCTACACCTTC. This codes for CATAPSIGFWGQGSYGYTF.

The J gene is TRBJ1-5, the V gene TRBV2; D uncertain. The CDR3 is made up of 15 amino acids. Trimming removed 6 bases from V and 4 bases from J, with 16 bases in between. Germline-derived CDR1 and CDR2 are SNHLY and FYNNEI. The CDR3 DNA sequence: TGTGCCAGCAGGGACTACCGGGAGGAAAATCAGCCCCAGCATTTT. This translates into CASRDYREENQPQHF.

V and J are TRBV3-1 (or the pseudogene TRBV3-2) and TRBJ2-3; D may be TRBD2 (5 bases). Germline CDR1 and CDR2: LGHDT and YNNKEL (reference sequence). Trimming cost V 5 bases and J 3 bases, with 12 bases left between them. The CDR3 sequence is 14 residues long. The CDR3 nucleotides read TGTGCCAGCAGCGATGGAGGCGGGACAGATACGCAGTATTTT. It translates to CASSDGGGTDTQYF.

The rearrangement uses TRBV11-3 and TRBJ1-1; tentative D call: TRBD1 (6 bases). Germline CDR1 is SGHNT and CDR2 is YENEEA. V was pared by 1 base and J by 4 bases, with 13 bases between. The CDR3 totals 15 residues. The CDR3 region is CASSLGGRGSTEAFF. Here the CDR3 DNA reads TGTGCCAGCAGCTTAGGTGGCAGGGGCTCCACTGAAGCTTTCTTT.

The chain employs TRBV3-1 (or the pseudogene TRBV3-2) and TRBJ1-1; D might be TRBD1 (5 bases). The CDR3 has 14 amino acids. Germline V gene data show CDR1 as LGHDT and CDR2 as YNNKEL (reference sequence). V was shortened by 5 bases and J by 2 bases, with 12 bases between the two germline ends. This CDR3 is CASSYLGENTEAFF. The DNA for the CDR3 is TGTGCCAGCAGCTACCTAGGGGAAAACACTGAAGCTTTCTTT.

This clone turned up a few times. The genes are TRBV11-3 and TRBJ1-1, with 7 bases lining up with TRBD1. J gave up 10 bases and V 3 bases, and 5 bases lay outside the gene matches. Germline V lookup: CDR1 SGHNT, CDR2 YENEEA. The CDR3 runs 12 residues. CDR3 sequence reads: CASSFGGGSAFF. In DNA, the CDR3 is TGTGCCAGCAGCTTTGGAGGGGGCTCAGCTTTCTTT.